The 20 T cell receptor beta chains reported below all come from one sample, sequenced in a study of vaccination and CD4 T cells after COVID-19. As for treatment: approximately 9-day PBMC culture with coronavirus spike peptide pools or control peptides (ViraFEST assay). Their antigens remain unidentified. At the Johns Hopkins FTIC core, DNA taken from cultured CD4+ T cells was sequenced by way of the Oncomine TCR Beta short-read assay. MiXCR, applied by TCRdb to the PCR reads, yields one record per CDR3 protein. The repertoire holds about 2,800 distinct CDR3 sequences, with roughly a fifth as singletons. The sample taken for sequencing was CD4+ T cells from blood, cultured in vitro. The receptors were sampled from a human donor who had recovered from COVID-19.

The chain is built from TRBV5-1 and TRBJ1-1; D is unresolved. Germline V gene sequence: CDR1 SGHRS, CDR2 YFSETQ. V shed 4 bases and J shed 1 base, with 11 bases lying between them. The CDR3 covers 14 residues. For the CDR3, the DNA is TGCGCCAGCAGCATACGGACGGAGAACACTGAAGCTTTCTTT. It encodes CASSIRTENTEAFF. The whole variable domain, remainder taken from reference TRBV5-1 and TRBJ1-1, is KAGVTQTPRYLIKTRGQQVTLSCSPISGHRSVSWYQQTPGQGLQFLFEYFSETQRNKGNFPGRFSGRQFSNSRSEMNVSTLELGDSALYLCASSIRTENTEAFFGQGTRLTVV.

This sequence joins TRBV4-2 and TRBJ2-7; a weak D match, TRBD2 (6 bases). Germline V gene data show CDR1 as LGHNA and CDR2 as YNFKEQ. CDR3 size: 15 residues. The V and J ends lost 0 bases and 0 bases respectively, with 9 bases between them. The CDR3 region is CASSQDFGGSYEQYF. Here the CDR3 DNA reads TGTGCCAGCAGCCAAGATTTCGGGGGCTCCTACGAGCAGTACTTC.

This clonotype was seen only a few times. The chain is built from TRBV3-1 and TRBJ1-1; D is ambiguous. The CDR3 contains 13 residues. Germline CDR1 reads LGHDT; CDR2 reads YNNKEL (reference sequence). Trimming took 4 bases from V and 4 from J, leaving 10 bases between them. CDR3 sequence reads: CASSRTWGTEAFF. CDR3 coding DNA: TGTGCCAGCAGCCGCACATGGGGCACTGAAGCTTTCTTT.

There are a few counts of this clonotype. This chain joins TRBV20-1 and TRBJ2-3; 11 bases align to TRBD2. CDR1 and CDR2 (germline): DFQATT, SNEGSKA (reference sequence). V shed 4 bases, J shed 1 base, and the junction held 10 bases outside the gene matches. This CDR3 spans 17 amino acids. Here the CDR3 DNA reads TGCAGTGCTAAAGGGCTTAGCGGGGGGGCGGGCACAGATACGCAGTATTTT. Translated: CSAKGLSGGAGTDTQYF.

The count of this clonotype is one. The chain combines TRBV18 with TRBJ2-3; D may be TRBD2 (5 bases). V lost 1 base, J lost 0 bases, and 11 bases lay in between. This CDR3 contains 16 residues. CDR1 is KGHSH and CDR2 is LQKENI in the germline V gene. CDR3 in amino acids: CASSPLLPGSTDTQYF. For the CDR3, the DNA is TGTGCCAGCTCACCACTCCTTCCGGGGAGCACAGATACGCAGTATTTT. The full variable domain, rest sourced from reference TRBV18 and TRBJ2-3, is NAGVMQNPRHLVRRRGQEARLRCSPMKGHSHVYWYRQLPEEGLKFMVYLQKENIIDESGMPKERFSAEFPKEGPSILRIQQVVRGDSAAYFCASSPLLPGSTDTQYFGPGTRLTVL.

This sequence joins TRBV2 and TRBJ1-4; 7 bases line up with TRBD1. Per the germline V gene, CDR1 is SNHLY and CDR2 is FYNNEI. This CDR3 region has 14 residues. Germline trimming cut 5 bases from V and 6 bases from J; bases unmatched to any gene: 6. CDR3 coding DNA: TGTGCCAGCAGTACACAGGGGTCCGATGAAAAACTGTTTTTT. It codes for CASSTQGSDEKLFF.

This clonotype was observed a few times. The CDR3 region is CASSYLGGGPPYNEQFF. CDR3 sequence (DNA): TGTGCCAGCAGTTACTTGGGCGGGGGGCCTCCCTACAATGAGCAGTTCTTC. The chain links TRBV6-2 or TRBV6-3 to TRBJ2-1, with TRBD2 matching 8 bases. Unmatched junction bases numbered 7, after V lost 1 base and J lost 2 bases. The CDR3 is made up of 17 amino acids. Germline V lookup: CDR1 MNHEY, CDR2 SVGEGT.

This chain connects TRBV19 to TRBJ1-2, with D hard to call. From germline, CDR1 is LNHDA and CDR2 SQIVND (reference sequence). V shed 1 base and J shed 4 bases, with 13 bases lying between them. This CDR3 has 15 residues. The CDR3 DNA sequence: TGTGCCAGTAGTATAGGACTACAGTCGATCTATGGCTACACCTTC. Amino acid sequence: CASSIGLQSIYGYTF.

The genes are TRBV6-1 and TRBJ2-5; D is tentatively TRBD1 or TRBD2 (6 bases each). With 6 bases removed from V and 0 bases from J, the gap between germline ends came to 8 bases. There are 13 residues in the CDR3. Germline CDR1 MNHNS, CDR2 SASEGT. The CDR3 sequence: CASRGGNQETQYF. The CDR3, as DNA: TGTGCCAGCAGAGGGGGGAACCAAGAGACCCAGTACTTC.

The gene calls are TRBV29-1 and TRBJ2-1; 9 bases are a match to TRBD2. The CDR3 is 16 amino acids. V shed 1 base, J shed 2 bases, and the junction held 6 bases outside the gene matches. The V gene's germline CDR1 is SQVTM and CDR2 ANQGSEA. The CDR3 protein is CSVEGGRGGPYNEQFF. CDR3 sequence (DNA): TGCAGCGTTGAAGGTGGGCGGGGGGGCCCCTACAATGAGCAGTTCTTC.

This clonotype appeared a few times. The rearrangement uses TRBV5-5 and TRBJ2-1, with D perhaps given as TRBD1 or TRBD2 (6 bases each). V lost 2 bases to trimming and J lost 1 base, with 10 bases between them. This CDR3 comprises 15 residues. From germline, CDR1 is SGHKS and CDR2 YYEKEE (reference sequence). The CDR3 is CASSFLGGSYNEQFF. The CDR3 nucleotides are TGTGCCAGCAGCTTCTTAGGGGGGTCCTACAATGAGCAGTTCTTC.

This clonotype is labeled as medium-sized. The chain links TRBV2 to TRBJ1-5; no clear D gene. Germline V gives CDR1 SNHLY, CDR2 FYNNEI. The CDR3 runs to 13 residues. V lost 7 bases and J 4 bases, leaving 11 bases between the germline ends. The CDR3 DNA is TGTGCCAGCACCCGTACCTCTAATCAGCCCCAGCATTTT. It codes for CASTRTSNQPQHF.

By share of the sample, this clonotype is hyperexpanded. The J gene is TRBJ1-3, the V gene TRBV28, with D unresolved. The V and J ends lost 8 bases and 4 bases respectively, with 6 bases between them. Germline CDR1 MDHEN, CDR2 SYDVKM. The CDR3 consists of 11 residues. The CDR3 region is CASGEGNTIYF. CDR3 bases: TGTGCCAGCGGGGAGGGAAACACCATATATTTT.

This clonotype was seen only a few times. CDR3 nucleotides: TGTGCCAGTAGTATAGGGAAGGTGGGGAGGTACAATGAGCAGTTCTTC. This codes for CASSIGKVGRYNEQFF. The chain is built from TRBV19 and TRBJ2-1; maybe TRBD2 (6 bases). Germline loops: CDR1 LNHDA, CDR2 SQIVND (reference sequence). The germline V and J ends were trimmed by 1 base and 4 bases, with 14 bases remaining between them. This CDR3 is 16 amino acids long.

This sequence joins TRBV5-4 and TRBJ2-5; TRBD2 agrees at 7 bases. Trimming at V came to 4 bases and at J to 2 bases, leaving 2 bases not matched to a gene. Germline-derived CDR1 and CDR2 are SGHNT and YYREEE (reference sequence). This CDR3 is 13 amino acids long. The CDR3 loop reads CASSRGLQETQYF. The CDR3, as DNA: TGTGCCAGCAGCCGGGGACTACAAGAGACCCAGTACTTC.

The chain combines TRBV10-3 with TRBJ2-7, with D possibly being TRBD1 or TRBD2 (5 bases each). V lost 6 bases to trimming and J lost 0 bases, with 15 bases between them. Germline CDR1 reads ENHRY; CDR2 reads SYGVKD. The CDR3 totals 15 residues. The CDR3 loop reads CAIRSSKGSSYEQYF. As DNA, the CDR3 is TGTGCCATCAGATCGTCGAAGGGGAGCTCCTACGAGCAGTACTTC.

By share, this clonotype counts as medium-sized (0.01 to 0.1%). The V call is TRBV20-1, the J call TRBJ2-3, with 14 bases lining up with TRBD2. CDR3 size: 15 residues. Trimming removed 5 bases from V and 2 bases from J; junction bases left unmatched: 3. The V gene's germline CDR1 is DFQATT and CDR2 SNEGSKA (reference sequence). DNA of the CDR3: TGCAGTGCTTCGGGACTAGCGGGGGTCACAGATACGCAGTATTTT. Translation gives CSASGLAGVTDTQYF.

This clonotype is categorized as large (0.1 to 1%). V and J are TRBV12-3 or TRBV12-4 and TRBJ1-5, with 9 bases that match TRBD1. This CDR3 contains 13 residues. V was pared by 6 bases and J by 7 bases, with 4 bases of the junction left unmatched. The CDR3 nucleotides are TGTGCCAGCAGCTTGACAGGGGGACAGCCCCAGCATTTT. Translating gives CASSLTGGQPQHF.

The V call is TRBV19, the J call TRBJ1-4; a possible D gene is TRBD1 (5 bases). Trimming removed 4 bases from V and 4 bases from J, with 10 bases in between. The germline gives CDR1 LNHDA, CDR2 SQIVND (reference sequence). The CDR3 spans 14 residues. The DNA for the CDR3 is TGTGCCAGTAGTACCGGGGGAATTAATGAAAAACTGTTTTTT. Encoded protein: CASSTGGINEKLFF.

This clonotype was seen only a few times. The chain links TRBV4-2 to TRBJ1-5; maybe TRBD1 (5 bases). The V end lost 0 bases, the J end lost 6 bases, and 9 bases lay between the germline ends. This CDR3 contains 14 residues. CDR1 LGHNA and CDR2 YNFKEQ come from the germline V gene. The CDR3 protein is CASSQDEGTQPQHF. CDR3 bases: TGTGCCAGCAGCCAAGATGAAGGGACTCAGCCCCAGCATTTT.